Listed below are T cell receptor beta chains from one sample, sequenced in a study of T cells in Graves' hyperthyroidism and ophthalmopathy. A single record per CDR3 protein comes from TCRdb applying MiXCR to the multiplex PCR reads. The table shows about 660,000 distinct CDR3 sequences, with 40% to 55% occurring only once. Sequencing used peripheral blood or thyroid tissue (not recorded which). Receptors originate from an adult man with Graves' disease, either hyperthyroidism or ophthalmopathy (not recorded which). Each CDR3 is given with its conserved first and last residue. The D gene is left open where the match is weak. Only some rows state a clone size, as once, few, many or a class for expanded clones.

v_gene	j_gene	abundance	d_gene	len	CDR3nt	CDR3aa
TRBV7-8	TRBJ2-7	NA	TRBD2	16	TGTGCCAGCAGCTTTAAGACTAGCGGGGGCCCTTACGAGCAGTACTTC	CASSFKTSGGPYEQYF
TRBV7-6	TRBJ2-2	NA	NA	13	TGTGCCAGCAGCCCCACGACGGCGGTAGAGCTGTTTTTT	CASSPTTAVELFF
TRBV10-3	TRBJ1-1	NA	NA	18	TGTGCCAGCAGCTTGGTGGTGGGCAGCGGGGTGGTTAAGACTGAAGCTTTCTTT	CASSLVVGSGVVKTEAFF
TRBV7-9	TRBJ1-2	NA	TRBD1	18	TGTGCCAGCAGCTTAGCACGCATCCCCGGGACAGGGGATAGGAGCTACACCTTC	CASSLARIPGTGDRSYTF
TRBV29-1	TRBJ2-3	few	NA	14	TGCAGCGTTGAAGAAGGAAGAGGAGCAGATACGCAGTATTTT	CSVEEGRGADTQYF
TRBV7-9	TRBJ1-1	NA	NA	14	TGTGCCAGCAGCTCATACGGGACGGAGACTGAAGCTTTCTTT	CASSSYGTETEAFF
TRBV15	TRBJ2-3	NA	NA	16	TGTGCCACCAGCAGTCCTACCCCGGTCGCCACAGATACGCAGTATTTT	CATSSPTPVATDTQYF
TRBV10-2	TRBJ1-6	NA	TRBD1	13	TGCGCCAGCAGCTCTGGGACAGCTTCACCCCTCCACTTT	CASSSGTASPLHF
TRBV2	TRBJ1-4	NA	NA	15	TGTGCCAGCAGTGAGGGGGGCGCAGCTAATGAAAAACTGTTTTTT	CASSEGGAANEKLFF
TRBV24-1	TRBJ1-2	many	NA	15	TGTGCCACCAGTGACGGCATAAGCAGTAACTATGGCTACACCTTC	CATSDGISSNYGYTF
TRBV29-1	TRBJ1-1	NA	TRBD1	12	TGCAGCGATGGACAGGGGAGGTCCAAAGCTTTCTTT	CSDGQGRSKAFF
TRBV5-1	TRBJ2-2	NA	TRBD2	15	TGCGCCAGCAGGAGGACTAGCGGGAAGGCCGGGGAGCTGTTTTTT	CASRRTSGKAGELFF
TRBV7-9	TRBJ2-3	NA	NA	13	TGTGCCAGCAGCCTAGGGGTAGAAGATACGCAGTATTTT	CASSLGVEDTQYF